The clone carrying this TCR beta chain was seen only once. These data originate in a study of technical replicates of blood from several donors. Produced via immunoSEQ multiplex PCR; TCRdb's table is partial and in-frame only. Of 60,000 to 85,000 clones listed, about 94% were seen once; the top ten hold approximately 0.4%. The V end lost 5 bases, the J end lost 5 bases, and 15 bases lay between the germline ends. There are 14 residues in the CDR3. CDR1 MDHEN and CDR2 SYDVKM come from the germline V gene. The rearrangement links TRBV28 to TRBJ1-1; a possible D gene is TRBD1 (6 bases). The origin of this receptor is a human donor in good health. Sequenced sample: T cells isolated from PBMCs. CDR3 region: CASSPYRRGTEAFF. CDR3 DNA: TGTGCCAGCAGTCCGTATAGAAGGGGGACTGAAGCTTTCTTT.